This T cell receptor (beta chain) was recorded in a study of OX40 agonist ivuxolimab in advanced cancers. Sequenced by immunoSEQ multiplex PCR; TCRdb stores in-frame clones only, minus some. The sample has 53,000 or so clones, about 81% seen once. Germline CDR1 is SGHDT and CDR2 is YYEEEE. This CDR3 comprises 19 residues. The germline V and J ends were trimmed by 0 bases and 1 base, with 17 bases remaining between them. The TCR was taken from an adult with an advanced solid tumor such as melanoma, head and neck, liver or kidney cancer. The V gene is TRBV5-6, the J gene TRBJ2-6; weak D call: TRBD1 (5 bases). The specimen was CD4+ or CD8+ T cells sorted from blood, collected in a trial of the OX40 agonist ivuxolimab. CDR3 amino acids: CASSLVFGQARSGANVLTF. CDR3 coding DNA: TGTGCCAGCAGCTTGGTTTTCGGACAAGCCCGATCTGGGGCCAACGTCCTGACTTTC.